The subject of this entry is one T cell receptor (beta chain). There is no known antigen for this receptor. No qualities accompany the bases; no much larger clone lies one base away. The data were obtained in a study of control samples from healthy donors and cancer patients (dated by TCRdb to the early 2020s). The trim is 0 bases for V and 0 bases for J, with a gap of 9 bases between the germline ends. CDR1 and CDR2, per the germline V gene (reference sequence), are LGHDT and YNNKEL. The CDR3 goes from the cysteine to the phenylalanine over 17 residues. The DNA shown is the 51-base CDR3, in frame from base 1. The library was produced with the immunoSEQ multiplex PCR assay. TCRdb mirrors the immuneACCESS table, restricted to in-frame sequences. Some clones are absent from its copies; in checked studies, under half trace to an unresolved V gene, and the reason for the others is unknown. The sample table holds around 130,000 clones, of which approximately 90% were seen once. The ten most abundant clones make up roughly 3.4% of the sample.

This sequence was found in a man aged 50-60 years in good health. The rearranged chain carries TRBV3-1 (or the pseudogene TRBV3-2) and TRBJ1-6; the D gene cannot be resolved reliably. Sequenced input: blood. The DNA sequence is TGTGCCAGCAGCCAAGAATCTCGGAGCTCCTATAATTCACCCCTCCACTTT. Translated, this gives CASSQESRSSYNSPLHF.